The sequence of this T cell receptor beta chain was determined in a study of tumor and adjacent non-tumor tissue in lung cancer. Study in general: Samples averaged around 4 million productive TCRbeta reads each. Broader study findings: Compared with tumor, normal lung showed significantly lower TCR diversity.

Per germline, CDR1 LGHNT and CDR2 FRNRAP. The CDR3 has 14 residues. The library came from three nested PCR rounds adapted from ARM-PCR protocols. TCRdb ran MiXCR on the multiplex PCR reads and lists one entry per CDR3 protein. In the table there are roughly 220,000 distinct CDR3 sequences, over 55% of which are singletons. RNA was extracted from bulk tissue without any cell sorting. A note on this clonotype: Its cognate antigen is unknown. Its ends do not fully match the called genes, so a read error is possible.

The TCR comes from a man in his fifties or sixties with non-small cell lung cancer. The V gene is TRBV12-5, the J gene TRBJ2-7, with TRBD1 matching over 9 bases. Material: lung tumor tissue. This chain's CDR3 is CASGSGTGRYDQYF. The CDR3 DNA follows: TGTGCTAGTGGTTCCGGGACAGGGAGATACGACCAGTACTTC.